The rows below give T cell receptor beta chains drawn from one sample of a study of PD-1 blockade in classical Hodgkin lymphoma. Sequencing was performed with immunoSEQ multiplex PCR; in TCRdb, only in-frame clones are kept and a portion is missing. Counted here are roughly 31,000 clones, about 85% occurring once; the ten biggest clones make up 2.4%. The sample consisted of CD4+ T cells from blood, taken at baseline. These receptors were obtained from a human donor with classical Hodgkin lymphoma. CDR3s include the opening cysteine and the closing phenylalanine or tryptophan. The D gene is left open where the match is weak.

J: TRBJ1-4
D: TRBD1
V: TRBV27
CDR3: CASSSLGTGNEKLFF
DNA: TGTGCCAGCAGTTCGCTCGGGACAGGGAATGAAAAACTGTTTTTT

J: TRBJ1-1
D: TRBD1
V: TRBV18
CDR3: CASSPTGDTEAFF
DNA: TGTGCCAGCTCACCAACAGGGGACACTGAAGCTTTCTTT

J: TRBJ2-7
D: -
V: TRBV5-1
CDR3: CASSLGGQDSYEQYF
DNA: TGCGCCAGCAGCTTGGGGGGACAAGACTCCTACGAGCAGTACTTC

J: TRBJ1-2
D: TRBD1
V: TRBV25-1
CDR3: CASSEGELGQGVREAYTF
DNA: TGTGCCAGCAGTGAGGGGGAGTTGGGACAGGGGGTTCGGGAGGCCTACACCTTC

J: TRBJ2-3
D: TRBD1
V: TRBV2
CDR3: CAHDGDRDIDTQYF
DNA: TGTGCCCACGATGGGGACAGGGACATAGATACGCAGTATTTT

J: TRBJ2-5
D: TRBD2
V: TRBV5-1
CDR3: CASSGGLAGPQETQYF
DNA: TGCGCCAGCAGCGGGGGACTAGCGGGCCCCCAAGAGACCCAGTACTTC

J: TRBJ2-2
D: TRBD2
V: TRBV2
CDR3: CASRASGGLNTGELFF
DNA: TGTGCCAGCAGGGCTAGCGGAGGGCTTAACACCGGGGAGCTGTTTTTT

J: TRBJ1-5
D: TRBD1
V: TRBV5-8
CDR3: CASSLGDSRNQPQHF
DNA: TGTGCCAGCAGCTTGGGGGACAGTAGAAATCAGCCCCAGCATTTT

J: TRBJ2-2
D: -
V: TRBV18
CDR3: CASSPPTTGNTGELFF
DNA: TGTGCCAGCTCACCACCAACGACAGGCAACACCGGGGAGCTGTTTTTT

J: TRBJ2-4
D: TRBD1
V: TRBV27
CDR3: CASSYSPGQGYKNIQYF
DNA: TGTGCCAGCAGCTACAGCCCGGGACAGGGGTACAAAAACATTCAGTACTTC

J: TRBJ1-4
D: -
V: TRBV5-1
CDR3: CASTTGNEKLFF
DNA: TGCGCCAGCACAACAGGGAATGAAAAACTGTTTTTT

J: TRBJ2-7
D: TRBD1
V: TRBV5-8
CDR3: CASSPNRGPRIEQYF
DNA: TGTGCCAGCAGCCCGAACAGGGGCCCTCGCATCGAGCAGTACTTC

J: TRBJ1-2
D: -
V: TRBV5-5
CDR3: CASSLDPLRNYGYTF
DNA: TGTGCCAGCAGCTTAGACCCCCTCCGCAACTATGGCTACACCTTC

J: TRBJ1-5
D: -
V: TRBV29-1
CDR3: CSVRDGREDQPQHF
DNA: TGCAGCGTTCGGGACGGTCGGGAGGATCAGCCCCAGCATTTT

J: TRBJ1-1
D: TRBD1
V: TRBV6-1
CDR3: CASSLRQGERAFF
DNA: TGTGCCAGCAGCCTCAGACAGGGGGAGAGAGCTTTCTTT

J: TRBJ2-3
D: TRBD2
V: TRBV4-3
CDR3: CASSWSGGTDTQYF
DNA: TGCGCCAGCAGTTGGAGCGGGGGCACAGATACGCAGTATTTT

J: TRBJ2-1
D: -
V: TRBV6-5
CDR3: CASTSSGGRRNEQFF
DNA: TGTGCCAGCACCTCCTCGGGGGGCAGGCGCAATGAGCAGTTCTTC